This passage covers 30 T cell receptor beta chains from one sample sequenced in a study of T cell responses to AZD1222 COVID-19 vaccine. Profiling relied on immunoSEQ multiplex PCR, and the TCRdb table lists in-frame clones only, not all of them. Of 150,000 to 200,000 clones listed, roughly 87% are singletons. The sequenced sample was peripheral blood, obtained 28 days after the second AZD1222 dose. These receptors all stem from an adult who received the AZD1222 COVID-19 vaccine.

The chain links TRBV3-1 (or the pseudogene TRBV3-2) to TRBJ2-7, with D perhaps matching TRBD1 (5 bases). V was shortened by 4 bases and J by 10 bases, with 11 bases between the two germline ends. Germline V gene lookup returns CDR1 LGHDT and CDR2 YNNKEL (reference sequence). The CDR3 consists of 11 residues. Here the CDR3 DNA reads TGTGCCAGCAGCCGTGGACATAAACAGTACTTC. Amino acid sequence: CASSRGHKQYF.

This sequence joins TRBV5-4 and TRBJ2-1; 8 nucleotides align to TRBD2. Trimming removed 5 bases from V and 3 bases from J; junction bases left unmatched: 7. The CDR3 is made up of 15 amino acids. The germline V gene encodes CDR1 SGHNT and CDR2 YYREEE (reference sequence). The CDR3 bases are TGTGCCAGCAGTCAGAATAGCGGGATCTACAATGAGCAGTTCTTC. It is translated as CASSQNSGIYNEQFF.

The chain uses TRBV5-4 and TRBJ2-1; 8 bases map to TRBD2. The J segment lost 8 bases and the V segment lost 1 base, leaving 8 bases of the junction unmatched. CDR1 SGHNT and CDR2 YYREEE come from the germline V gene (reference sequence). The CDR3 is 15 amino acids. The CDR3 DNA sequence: TGTGCCAGCAGCTTGAAAACGGGGGGGCACGATGAGCAGTTCTTC. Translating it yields CASSLKTGGHDEQFF.

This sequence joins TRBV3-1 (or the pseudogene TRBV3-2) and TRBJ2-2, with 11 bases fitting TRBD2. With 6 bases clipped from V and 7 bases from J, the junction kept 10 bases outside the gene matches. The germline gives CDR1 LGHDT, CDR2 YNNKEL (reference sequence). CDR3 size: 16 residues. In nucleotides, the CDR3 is TGTGCCAGCAGTCCCCTAGCGGGAGGAGTTGACGGGGAGCTGTTTTTT. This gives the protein CASSPLAGGVDGELFF.

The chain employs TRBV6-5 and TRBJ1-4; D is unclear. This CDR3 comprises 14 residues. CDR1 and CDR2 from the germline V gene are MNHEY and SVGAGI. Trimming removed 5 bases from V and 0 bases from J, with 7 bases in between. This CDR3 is CASSIGATNEKLFF. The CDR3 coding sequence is TGTGCCAGCAGTATCGGCGCAACTAATGAAAAACTGTTTTTT.

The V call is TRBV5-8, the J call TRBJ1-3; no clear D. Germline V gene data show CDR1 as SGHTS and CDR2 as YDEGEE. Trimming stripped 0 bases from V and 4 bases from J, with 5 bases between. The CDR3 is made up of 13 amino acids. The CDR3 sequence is CASSLVRGNTIYF. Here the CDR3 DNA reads TGTGCCAGCAGCTTGGTGCGGGGAAACACCATATATTTT. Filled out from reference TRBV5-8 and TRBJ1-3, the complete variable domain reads EAGVTQSPTHLIKTRGQQATLRCSPISGHTSVYWYQQALGLGLQFLLWYDEGEERNRGNFPPRFSGRQFPNYSSELNVNALELEDSALYLCASSLVRGNTIYFGEGSWLTVV.

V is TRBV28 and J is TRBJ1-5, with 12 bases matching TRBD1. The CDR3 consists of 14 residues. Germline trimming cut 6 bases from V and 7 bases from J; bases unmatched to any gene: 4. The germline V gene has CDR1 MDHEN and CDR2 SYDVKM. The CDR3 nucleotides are TGTGCCAGCAGGGGGACAGGGGGCCAACAGCCCCAGCATTTT. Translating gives CASRGTGGQQPQHF.

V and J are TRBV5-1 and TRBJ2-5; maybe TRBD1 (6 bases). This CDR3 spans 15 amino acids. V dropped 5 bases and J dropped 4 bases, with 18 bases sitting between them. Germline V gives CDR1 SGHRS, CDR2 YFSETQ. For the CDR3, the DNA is TGCGCCAGCAGGACCCAGCAGGGGATAGGAGAGACCCAGTACTTC. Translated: CASRTQQGIGETQYF.

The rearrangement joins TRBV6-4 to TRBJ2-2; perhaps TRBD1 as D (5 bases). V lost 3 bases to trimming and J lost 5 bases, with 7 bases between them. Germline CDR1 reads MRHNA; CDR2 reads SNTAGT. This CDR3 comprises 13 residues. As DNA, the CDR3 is TGTGCCAGCAGTGAAGACAGTACCGGGGAGCTGTTTTTT. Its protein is CASSEDSTGELFF.

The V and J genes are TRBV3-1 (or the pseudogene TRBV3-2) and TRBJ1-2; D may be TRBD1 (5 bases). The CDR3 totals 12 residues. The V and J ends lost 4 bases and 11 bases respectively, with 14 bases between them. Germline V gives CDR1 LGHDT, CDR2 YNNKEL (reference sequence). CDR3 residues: CASSPRRGRYTF. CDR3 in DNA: TGTGCCAGCAGCCCACGGAGGGGCCGGTACACCTTC.

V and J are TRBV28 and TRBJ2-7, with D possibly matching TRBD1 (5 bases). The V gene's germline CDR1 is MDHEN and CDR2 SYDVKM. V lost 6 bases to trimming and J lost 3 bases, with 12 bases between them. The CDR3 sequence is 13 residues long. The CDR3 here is CASRIGVGYEQYF. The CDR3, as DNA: TGTGCCAGCAGAATAGGGGTCGGCTACGAGCAGTACTTC. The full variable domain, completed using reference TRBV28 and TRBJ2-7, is DVKVTQSSRYLVKRTGEKVFLECVQDMDHENMFWYRQDPGLGLRLIYFSYDVKMKEKGDIPEGYSVSREKKERFSLILESASTNQTSMYLCASRIGVGYEQYFGPGTRLTVT.

The CDR3 is CASSYDPTTNEKLFF. The CDR3 DNA reads as TGTGCCAGCAGTTACGACCCGACAACTAATGAAAAACTGTTTTTT. The chain is built from TRBV6-5 and TRBJ1-4; D is ambiguous. The CDR3 extends over 15 amino acids. Germline CDR1 MNHEY, CDR2 SVGAGI. Trimming left V 2 bases short and J 0 bases short, with 7 bases between.

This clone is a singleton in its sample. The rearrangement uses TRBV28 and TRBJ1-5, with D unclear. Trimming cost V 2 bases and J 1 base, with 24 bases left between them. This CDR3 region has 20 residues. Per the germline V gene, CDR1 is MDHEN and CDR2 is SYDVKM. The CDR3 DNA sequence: TGTGCCAGCAGTTTACTTCTACCGGACCCAAGAATTTCGAGCAATCAGCCCCAGCATTTT. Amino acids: CASSLLLPDPRISSNQPQHF.

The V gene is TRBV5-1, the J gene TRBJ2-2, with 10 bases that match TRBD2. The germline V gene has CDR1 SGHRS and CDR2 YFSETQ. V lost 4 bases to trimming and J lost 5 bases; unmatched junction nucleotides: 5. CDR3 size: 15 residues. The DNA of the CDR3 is TGCGCCAGCAGCCCCGAACTAGCGGGGACCGGGGAGCTGTTTTTT. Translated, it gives CASSPELAGTGELFF.

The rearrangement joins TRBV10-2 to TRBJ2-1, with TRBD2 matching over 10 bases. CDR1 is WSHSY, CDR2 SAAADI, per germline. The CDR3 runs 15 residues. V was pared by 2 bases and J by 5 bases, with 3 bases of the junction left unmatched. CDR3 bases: TGCGCCAGCAGTGAGCCCAGCGGGGGGGACAATGAGCAGTTCTTC. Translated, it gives CASSEPSGGDNEQFF.

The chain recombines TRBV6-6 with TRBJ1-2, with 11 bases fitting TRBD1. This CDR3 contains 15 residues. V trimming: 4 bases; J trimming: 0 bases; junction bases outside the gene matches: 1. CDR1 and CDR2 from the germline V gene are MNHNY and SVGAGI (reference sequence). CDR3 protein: CASSWDRGSNYGYTF. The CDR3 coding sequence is TGTGCCAGCAGTTGGGACAGGGGGTCTAACTATGGCTACACCTTC.

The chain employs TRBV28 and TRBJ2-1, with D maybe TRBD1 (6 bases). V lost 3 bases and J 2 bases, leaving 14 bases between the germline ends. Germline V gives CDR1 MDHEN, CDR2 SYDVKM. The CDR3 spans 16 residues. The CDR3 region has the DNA TGTGCCAGCAGTTTCCGGGCAGGGGCGGCCTACAATGAGCAGTTCTTC. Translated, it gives CASSFRAGAAYNEQFF.

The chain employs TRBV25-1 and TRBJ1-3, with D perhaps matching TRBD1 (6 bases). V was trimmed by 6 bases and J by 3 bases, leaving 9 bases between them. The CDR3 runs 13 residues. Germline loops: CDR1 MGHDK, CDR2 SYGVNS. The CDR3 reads CASRAGDGNTIYF. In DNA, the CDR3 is TGTGCCAGCAGGGCAGGGGATGGAAACACCATATATTTT. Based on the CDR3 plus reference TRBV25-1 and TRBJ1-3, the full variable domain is EADIYQTPRYLVIGTGKKITLECSQTMGHDKMYWYQQDPGMELHLIHYSYGVNSTEKGDLSSESTVSRIRTEHFPLTLESARPSHTSQYLCASRAGDGNTIYFGEGSWLTVV.

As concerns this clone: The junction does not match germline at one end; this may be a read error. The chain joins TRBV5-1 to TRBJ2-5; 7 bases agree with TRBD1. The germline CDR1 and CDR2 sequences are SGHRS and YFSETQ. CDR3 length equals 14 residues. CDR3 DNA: TGCGCCAGCAGCGTTGGGACAGAACAAGGGACCCAGTACTTC. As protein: CASSVGTEQGTQYF.

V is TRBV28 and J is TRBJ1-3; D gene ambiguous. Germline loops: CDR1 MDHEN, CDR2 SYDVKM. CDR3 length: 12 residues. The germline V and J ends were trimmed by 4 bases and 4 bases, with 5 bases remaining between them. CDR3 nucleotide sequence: TGTGCCAGCAGTTCTCGAGGAAACACCATATATTTT. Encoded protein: CASSSRGNTIYF.

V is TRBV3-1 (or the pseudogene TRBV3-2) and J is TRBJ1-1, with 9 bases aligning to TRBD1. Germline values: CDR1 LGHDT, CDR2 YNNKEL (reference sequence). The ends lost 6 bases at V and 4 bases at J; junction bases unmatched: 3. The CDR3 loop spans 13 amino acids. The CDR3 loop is CASRGQGSTEAFF. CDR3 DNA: TGTGCCAGCAGAGGACAGGGGAGCACTGAAGCTTTCTTT.

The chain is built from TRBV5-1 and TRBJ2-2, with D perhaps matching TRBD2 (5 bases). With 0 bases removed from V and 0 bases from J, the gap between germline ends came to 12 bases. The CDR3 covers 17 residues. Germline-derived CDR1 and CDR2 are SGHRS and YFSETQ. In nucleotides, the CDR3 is TGCGCCAGCAGCTTGGCCTTAGCGACGGCGAACACCGGGGAGCTGTTTTTT. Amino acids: CASSLALATANTGELFF.

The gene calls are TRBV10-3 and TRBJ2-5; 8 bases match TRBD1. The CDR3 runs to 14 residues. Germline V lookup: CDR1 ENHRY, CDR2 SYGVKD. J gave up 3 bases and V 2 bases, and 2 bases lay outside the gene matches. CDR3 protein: CAISEQTGEETQYF. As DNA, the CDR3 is TGTGCCATCAGTGAGCAGACAGGGGAAGAGACCCAGTACTTC.

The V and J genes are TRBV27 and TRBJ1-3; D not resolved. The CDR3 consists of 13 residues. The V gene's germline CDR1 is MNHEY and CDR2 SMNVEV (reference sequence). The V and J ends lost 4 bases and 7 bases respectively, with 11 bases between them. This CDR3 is CASSWTIGNTIYF. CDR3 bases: TGTGCCAGCAGTTGGACGATCGGTAACACCATATATTTT.

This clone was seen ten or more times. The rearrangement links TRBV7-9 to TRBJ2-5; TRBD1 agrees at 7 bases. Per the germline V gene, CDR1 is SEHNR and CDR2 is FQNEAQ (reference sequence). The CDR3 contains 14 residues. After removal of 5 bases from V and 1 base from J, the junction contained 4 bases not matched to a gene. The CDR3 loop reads CASSPGQAQETQYF. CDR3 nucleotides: TGTGCCAGCAGCCCAGGACAGGCCCAAGAGACCCAGTACTTC.

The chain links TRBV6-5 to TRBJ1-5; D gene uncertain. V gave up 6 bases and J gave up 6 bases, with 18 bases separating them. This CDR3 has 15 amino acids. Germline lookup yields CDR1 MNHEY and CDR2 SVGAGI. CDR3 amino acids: CASSPTLPSGQPQHF. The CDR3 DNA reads TGTGCCAGCAGCCCGACCCTTCCTTCTGGTCAGCCCCAGCATTTT.

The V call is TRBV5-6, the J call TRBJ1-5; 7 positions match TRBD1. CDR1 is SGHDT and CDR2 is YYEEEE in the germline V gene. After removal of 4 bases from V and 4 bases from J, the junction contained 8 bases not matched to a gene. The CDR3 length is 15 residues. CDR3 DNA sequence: TGTGCCAGCAGCCGGGGAGGGGGCGTAAATCAGCCCCAGCATTTT. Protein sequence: CASSRGGGVNQPQHF. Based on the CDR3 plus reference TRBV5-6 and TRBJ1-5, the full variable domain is DAGVTQSPTHLIKTRGQQVTLRCSPKSGHDTVSWYQQALGQGPQFIFQYYEEEERQRGNFPDRFSGHQFPNYSSELNVNALLLGDSALYLCASSRGGGVNQPQHFGDGTRLSIL.

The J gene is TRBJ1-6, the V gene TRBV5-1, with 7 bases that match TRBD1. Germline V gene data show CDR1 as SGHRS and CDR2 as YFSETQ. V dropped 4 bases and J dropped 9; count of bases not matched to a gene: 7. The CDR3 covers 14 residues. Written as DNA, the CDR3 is TGCGCCAGCAGCGCTCGACAGGGAGGTTCACCCCTCCACTTT. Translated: CASSARQGGSPLHF. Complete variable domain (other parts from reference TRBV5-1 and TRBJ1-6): KAGVTQTPRYLIKTRGQQVTLSCSPISGHRSVSWYQQTPGQGLQFLFEYFSETQRNKGNFPGRFSGRQFSNSRSEMNVSTLELGDSALYLCASSARQGGSPLHFGNGTRLTVT.

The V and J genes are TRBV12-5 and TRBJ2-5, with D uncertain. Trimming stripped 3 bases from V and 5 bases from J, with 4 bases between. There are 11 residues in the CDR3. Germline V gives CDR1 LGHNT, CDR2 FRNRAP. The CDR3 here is CASGFFETQYF. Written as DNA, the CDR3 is TGTGCTAGTGGTTTTTTCGAGACCCAGTACTTC.

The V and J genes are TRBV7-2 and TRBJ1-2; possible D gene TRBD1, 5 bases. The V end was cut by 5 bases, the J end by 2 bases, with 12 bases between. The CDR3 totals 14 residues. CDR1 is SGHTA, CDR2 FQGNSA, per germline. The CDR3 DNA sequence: TGTGCCAGCAGCCCGAGGGGCGGAAACTATGGCTACACCTTC. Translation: CASSPRGGNYGYTF.